Here is one T cell receptor beta chain with its context. Its specificity is unknown. Here immunoSEQ multiplex PCR was the method, and the copy in TCRdb shows in-frame clones only, minus some. Of 55,000 to 75,000 clones listed, about nine tenths are singletons. This entry belongs to a study of lymphopenia after photon versus proton radiotherapy. The study, taken as a whole, reports: After lymphocyte nadir, photon-treated repertoires showed oligoclonal expansion, especially CD8+ Temra. Larger post-nadir TCR diversity loss correlated inversely with survival in deceased patients. Relative stability marked proton patients; photon patients lost diversity and naive cells.

V trimming: 2 bases; J trimming: 2 bases; junction bases outside the gene matches: 7. The CDR3 covers 15 residues. Germline assignment: CDR1 SQVTM and CDR2 ANQGSEA. The input for sequencing was peripheral blood, taken from a patient treated with photon-based radiotherapy. The chain is built from TRBV29-1 and TRBJ2-3, with TRBD2 identical over 7 bases. This sequence was found in a woman between 65 and 79 years old with pancreatic cancer. The CDR3 sequence: CSVELPSGSTDTQYF. CDR3 DNA: TGCAGCGTTGAACTGCCTAGCGGATCCACAGATACGCAGTATTTT.